This T cell receptor beta chain was sequenced in a study of spatial heterogeneity in lung cancer. Time point reported: sample taken at primary tumor resection. The authors sequenced whole RNA from tumor, nontumor lung or frozen PBMC without sorting. This CDR3 is 14 amino acids long. V shed 3 bases and J shed 7 bases, with 12 bases lying between them. One entry per CDR3 protein, called by TCRdb with MiXCR from the 5' RACE reads. The sample lists over 6,500 distinct CDR3 sequences; about 3.9% were seen once. The rearrangement uses TRBV12-3 or TRBV12-4 and TRBJ2-2; TRBD2 is a possible D gene (6 bases). The sample here was normal lung tissue next to the tumor, taken at surgery. This clonotype originated in a female donor with early-stage non-small cell lung cancer. The CDR3 nucleotides read TGTGCCAGCAGTTTCGGGACTTTGGGCGGGGAGCTGTTTTTT. Translated: CASSFGTLGGELFF.